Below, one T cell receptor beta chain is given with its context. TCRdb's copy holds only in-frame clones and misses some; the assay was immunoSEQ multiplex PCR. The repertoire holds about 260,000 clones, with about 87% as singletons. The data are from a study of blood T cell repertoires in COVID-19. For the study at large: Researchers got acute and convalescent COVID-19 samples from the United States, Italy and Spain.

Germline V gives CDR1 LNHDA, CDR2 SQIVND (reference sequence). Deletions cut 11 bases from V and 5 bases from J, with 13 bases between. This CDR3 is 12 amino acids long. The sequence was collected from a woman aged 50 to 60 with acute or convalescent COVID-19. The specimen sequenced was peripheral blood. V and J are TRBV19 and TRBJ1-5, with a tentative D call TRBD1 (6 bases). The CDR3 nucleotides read TGTGCCGTGAAACAGGGAGATCAGCCCCAGCATTTT. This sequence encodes CAVKQGDQPQHF.